This T cell receptor (beta chain) is drawn from a study of cytomegalovirus exposure and HLA in healthy donors. Both 60 Vbeta primers and 13 Jbeta primers went into the PCR. The protocol was immunoSEQ multiplex PCR, while the TCRdb copy is restricted to in-frame clones and leaves out a portion. This table holds approximately 80,000 clones, 60% to 75% found once. To note about this clone: Its antigen remains unknown.

Whole-study results and caveats: Links to common viral pathogens appeared, in a later analysis, for several of the most significant clusters. Earlier analysis yielded a pattern in which most TCR beta V segments were productive about 87% or about 30% of the time. Reportedly, cytomegalovirus status was diagnosed with high sensitivity and specificity.

The donors gave bone marrow, and they were healthy. The germline gives CDR1 LNHNV, CDR2 YYDKDF (reference sequence). The CDR3 spans 14 residues. Trimming took off 3 bases at V and 7 bases at J, with 15 bases between the two ends. The rearrangement links TRBV15 to TRBJ1-2; D not resolved. This clonotype was obtained from a woman between 40 and 50 years old in good health and CMV-seropositive. The sequencing sample was made of PBMCs. CDR3 sequence reads: CATSRKRGSSGYTF. The CDR3 DNA reads as TGTGCCACCAGCAGGAAAAGAGGGTCCAGTGGCTACACCTTC.